A single TCR beta chain is shown here with its context. The antigen it binds to is not known. No per-base quality is available; no much larger clone lies one base away. CDR1 and CDR2, per the germline V gene (reference sequence), are SEHNR and FQNEAQ. The CDR3 runs 18 residues from the cysteine to the phenylalanine. The CDR3 DNA has 54 bases and is translated from base 1. Trimming takes 5 bases off V and 0 bases off J; junction bases not matched to a gene: 13. The data stem from a study of T cells after posttransplantation cyclophosphamide (dated by TCRdb to 2016 to 2017). About the investigation overall: The study tracked T cell repertoire reconstitution by TRB sequencing after myeloablative bone marrow transplantation using posttransplantation cyclophosphamide as GVHD prophylaxis. TRB sequencing was performed on blood from all 35 or so PTCy patients with 1-year posttransplant specimens. TRA and TRB clonality were tightly correlated in several samples, so subsequent TCR analyses focused on TRB only. Public TRB sequences were queried against a database of over 3,500 sequences associated with responses to pathogens, tumor antigens, self-antigens and alloantigens. Antigen receptor sequencing covered samples from approximately 32 PTCy-treated patients and some 15 of their related bone marrow donors. Up to about 3 additional blood samples from 2 to 5.2 years after transplant were also TRB-sequenced in 3 patients, as was pretransplant blood from several patients.

Related bone marrow donors provided peripheral blood samples on the day of marrow donation. Mononuclear cells from peripheral blood and bone marrow were separated by Ficoll-Hypaque density centrifugation and then cryopreserved. CD4+ and CD8+ T cells, including naive and memory subsets, were sorted by FACS using a FACSAria II. What the study reported, not specific to this receptor: Across 45 to 50 patients, TRB clonality was highly associated with recipient CMV seropositivity and CMV reactivation, and PTCy diversity was similar to diversity in CNI/methotrexate controls. Donor-recipient similarity was low at 1-2 months but rose over the first year, and later blood repertoires were often dominated by donor CD8+ memory clones. The TRB repertoires of T cells infiltrating skin or the GI tract showed only limited overlap with the TRB repertoires found in blood.

TRB sequencing used genomic DNA with the immunoSEQ assay at survey resolution or the hsTCRB kit. As for the original processing: The immunoSEQ software handled initial read processing, and the LymphoSeq R package was used for repertoire analyses. For each TRB dataset, clonality was calculated as 1 minus normalized Shannon entropy, and the Gini coefficient was computed as well. Phenotypes of unsorted samples were inferred by mapping TRB sequences from sorted subsets of the recipient or donor onto unsorted samples of the same recipient. Not all clones reach the TCRdb copy of this immuneACCESS table, which keeps in-frame sequences only. Checked studies attribute under half of the gap to unresolved V genes and leave the rest unexplained. V and J calls and clone size follow that table, whereas D and trimming were derived from the DNA. A total of roughly 13,000 clones appear in this sample, around 83% of them only once. Under 0.95% of the sample is held by the ten biggest clonotypes.

This clonotype was sampled from a man aged 50-60 years in good health, CMV-negative, and a related stem cell transplant donor. The rearranged segments are TRBV7-9 and TRBJ1-3, and TRBD1 matches 7 of the central bases. Sequenced material: memory CD4+ T cells sorted from PBMCs. The CDR3 protein is CASSRDRANFLSGNTIYF. In nucleotide form, the sequence is TGTGCCAGCAGCAGGGACAGAGCCAATTTTCTCTCTGGAAACACCATATATTTT.